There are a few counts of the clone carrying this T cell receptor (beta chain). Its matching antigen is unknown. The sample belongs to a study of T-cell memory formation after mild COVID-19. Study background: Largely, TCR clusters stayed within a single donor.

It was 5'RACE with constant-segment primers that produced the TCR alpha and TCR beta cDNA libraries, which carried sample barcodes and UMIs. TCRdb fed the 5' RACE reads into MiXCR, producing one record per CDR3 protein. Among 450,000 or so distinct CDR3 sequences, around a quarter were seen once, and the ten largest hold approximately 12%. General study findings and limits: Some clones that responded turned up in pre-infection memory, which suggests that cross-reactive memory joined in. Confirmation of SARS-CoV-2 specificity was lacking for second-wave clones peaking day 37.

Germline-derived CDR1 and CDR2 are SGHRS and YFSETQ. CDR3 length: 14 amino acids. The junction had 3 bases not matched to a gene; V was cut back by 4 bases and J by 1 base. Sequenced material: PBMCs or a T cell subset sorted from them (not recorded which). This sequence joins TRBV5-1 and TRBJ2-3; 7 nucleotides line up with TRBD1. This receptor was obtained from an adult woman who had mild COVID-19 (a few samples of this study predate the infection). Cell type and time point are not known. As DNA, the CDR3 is TGCGCCAGCAGCCGCGGACAGGGCACAGATACGCAGTATTTT. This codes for CASSRGQGTDTQYF.